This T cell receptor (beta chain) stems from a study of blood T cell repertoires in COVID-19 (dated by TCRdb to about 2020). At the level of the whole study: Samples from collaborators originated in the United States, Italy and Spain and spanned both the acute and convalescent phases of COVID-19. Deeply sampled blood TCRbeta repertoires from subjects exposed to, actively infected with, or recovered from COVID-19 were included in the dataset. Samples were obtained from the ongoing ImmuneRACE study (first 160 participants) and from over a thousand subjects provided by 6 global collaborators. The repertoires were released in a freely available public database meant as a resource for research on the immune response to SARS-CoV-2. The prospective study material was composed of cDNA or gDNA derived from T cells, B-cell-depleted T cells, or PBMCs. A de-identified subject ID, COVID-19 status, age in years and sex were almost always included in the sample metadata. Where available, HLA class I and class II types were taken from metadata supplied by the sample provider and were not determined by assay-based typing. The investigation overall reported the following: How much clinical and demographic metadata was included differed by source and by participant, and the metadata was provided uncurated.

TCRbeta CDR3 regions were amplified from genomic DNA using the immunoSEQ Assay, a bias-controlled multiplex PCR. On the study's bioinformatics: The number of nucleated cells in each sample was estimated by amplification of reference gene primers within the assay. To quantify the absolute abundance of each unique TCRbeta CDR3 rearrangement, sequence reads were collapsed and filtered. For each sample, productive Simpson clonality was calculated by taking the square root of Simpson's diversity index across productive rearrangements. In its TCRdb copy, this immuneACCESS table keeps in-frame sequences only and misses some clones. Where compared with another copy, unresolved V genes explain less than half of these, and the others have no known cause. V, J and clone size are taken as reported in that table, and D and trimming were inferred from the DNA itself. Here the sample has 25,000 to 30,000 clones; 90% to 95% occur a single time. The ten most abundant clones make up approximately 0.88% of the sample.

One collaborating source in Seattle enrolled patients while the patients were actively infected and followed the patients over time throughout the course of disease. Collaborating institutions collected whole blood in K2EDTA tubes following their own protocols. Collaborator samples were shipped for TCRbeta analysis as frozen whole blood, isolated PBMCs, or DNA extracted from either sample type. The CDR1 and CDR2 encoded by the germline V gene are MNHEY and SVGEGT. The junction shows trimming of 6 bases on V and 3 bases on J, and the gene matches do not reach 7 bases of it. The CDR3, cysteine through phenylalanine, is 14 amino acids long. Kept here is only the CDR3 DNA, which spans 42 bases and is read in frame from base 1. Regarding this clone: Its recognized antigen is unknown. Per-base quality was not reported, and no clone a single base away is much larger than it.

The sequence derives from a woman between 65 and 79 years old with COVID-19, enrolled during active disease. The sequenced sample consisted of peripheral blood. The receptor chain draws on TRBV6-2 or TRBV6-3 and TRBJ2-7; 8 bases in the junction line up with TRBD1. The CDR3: CASSWTGPLYEQYF. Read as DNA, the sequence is TGTGCCAGCAGCTGGACAGGGCCTCTCTACGAGCAGTACTTC.